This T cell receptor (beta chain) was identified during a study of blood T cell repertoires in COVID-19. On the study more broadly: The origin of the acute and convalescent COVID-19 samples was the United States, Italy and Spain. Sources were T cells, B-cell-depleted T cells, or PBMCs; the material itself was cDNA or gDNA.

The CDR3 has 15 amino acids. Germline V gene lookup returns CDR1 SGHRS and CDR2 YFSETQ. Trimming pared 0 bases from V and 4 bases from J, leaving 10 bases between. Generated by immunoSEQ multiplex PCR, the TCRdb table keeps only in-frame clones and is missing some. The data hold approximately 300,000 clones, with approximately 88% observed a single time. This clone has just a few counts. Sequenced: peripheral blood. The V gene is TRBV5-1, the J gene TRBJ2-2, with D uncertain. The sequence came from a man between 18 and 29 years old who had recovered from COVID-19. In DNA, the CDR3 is TGCGCCAGCAGCTTGGAAGCCAGGCCCACCGGGGAGCTGTTTTTT. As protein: CASSLEARPTGELFF. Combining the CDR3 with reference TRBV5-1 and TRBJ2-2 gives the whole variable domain KAGVTQTPRYLIKTRGQQVTLSCSPISGHRSVSWYQQTPGQGLQFLFEYFSETQRNKGNFPGRFSGRQFSNSRSEMNVSTLELGDSALYLCASSLEARPTGELFFGEGSRLTVL.